This is a list of T cell receptor beta chains from one sample in a study of regulatory T cells in long-lasting Graves disease. From the multiplex PCR reads, TCRdb called clonotypes with MiXCR, one entry per CDR3 protein. The data contain 350,000 to 550,000 distinct CDR3 sequences, about 17% of them seen just once; the ten biggest clones take up about 23%. This sample was shared with a second study, whose subject was T cells in Graves' hyperthyroidism and ophthalmopathy.

Sequencing used peripheral blood mononuclear cells (PBMCs), obtained at new diagnosis, from a patient treated with antithyroid drugs. These receptors originate from a woman aged 18-29 years with Graves disease. Both conserved end residues are part of each CDR3. The D gene is left open where the match is weak. Size is stated for part of the rows, as once, few or many counts, or as a class when the clone is expanded.

>TRBV7-9|many|TRBJ2-3|TRBD2
TGTGCCAGCAGCGTCCCTAGCGGGAGCCCAGATACGCAGTATTTT
CASSVPSGSPDTQYF
>TRBV9|NA|TRBJ2-5|NA
TGTGCCAGCAGCGCTGGCCTTGAGGGGGAGACCCAGTACTTC
CASSAGLEGETQYF
>TRBV24-1|NA|TRBJ2-2|NA
TGTGCCACCAGTGTGCAGCACACCGGGGAGCTGTTTTTT
CATSVQHTGELFF
>TRBV7-3|few|TRBJ2-3|TRBD2
TGTGCCAGCAGGCTAGCGGGGGAAGATACGCAGTATTTT
CASRLAGEDTQYF
>TRBV2|many|TRBJ2-7|NA
TGTGCCAGCAGTGAAGCTCTATCGTTCCTCTCCTACGAGCAGTACTTC
CASSEALSFLSYEQYF
>TRBV19|few|TRBJ1-2|NA
TGTGCCAGTAGTATAAAGGCTACCACTTATGGCTACACCTTC
CASSIKATTYGYTF
>TRBV9|NA|TRBJ2-1|TRBD2
TGTGCCAGCAACCCATCGGGAGGGCGATCCTACAATGAGCAGTTCTTC
CASNPSGGRSYNEQFF
>TRBV6-1|few|TRBJ2-7|NA
TGTGCCGCCAAAGGCATCGAGCAGTACTTC
CAAKGIEQYF
>TRBV28|NA|TRBJ2-1|TRBD2
TGTGCCAGCAGTTTAGGGGGGGTAGCGGGAGGGCCCTACAATGAGCAGTTCTTC
CASSLGGVAGGPYNEQFF
>TRBV28|NA|TRBJ1-3|NA
TGTGCCAGCAGTTTAGCCCGGGACACGTATACCTCTGGAAACACCATATATTTT
CASSLARDTYTSGNTIYF
>TRBV30|few|TRBJ2-7|NA
TGTGCCTGGGCCCGACTGTCGAGCTCCTACGAGCAGTACTTC
CAWARLSSSYEQYF
>TRBV27|few|TRBJ2-1|TRBD1
TGTGCCAGCAGGCTAGACAGGGTTGGTGAGCAGTTCTTC
CASRLDRVGEQFF
>TRBV11-2|many|TRBJ2-1|NA
TGTGCCAGCAGCATATACCCTGAGCAGTTCTTC
CASSIYPEQFF
>TRBV29-1|few|TRBJ1-5|TRBD1
TGCAGCGTTTCGGGACAGGGCAGCCAGCCCCAGCATTTT
CSVSGQGSQPQHF
>TRBV20-1|NA|TRBJ1-3|NA
TGCAGTGCTAGTCCCAGTCACTCTGGAAACACCATATATTTT
CSASPSHSGNTIYF
>TRBV7-9|many|TRBJ2-1|NA
TGTGCCAGCAGCCCGAGAACAGAGTACAATGAGCAGTTCTTC
CASSPRTEYNEQFF
>TRBV12-3/TRBV12-4|NA|TRBJ2-5|TRBD2
TGTGCCAGCAGTTCCCGACTAGCGGGAGGGCCAGGGGAGACCCAGTACTTC
CASSSRLAGGPGETQYF
>TRBV28|many|TRBJ2-7|NA
TGTGCCAGCAGGTCTCTGGACCAAACTCTCTACGAGCAGTACTTC
CASRSLDQTLYEQYF
>TRBV5-6|NA|TRBJ2-7|TRBD2
TGTGCCAGCAGCTTGGGACTAGCGGGAGGGGTAGGACGATACGAGCAGTACTTC
CASSLGLAGGVGRYEQYF
>TRBV7-2|few|TRBJ2-7|NA
TGTGCCAGCAGCTTATCTCCTGTGGCCGAGCAGTACTTC
CASSLSPVAEQYF
>TRBV13|many|TRBJ2-2|TRBD2
TGTGCCAGCAGGGCTAGCGGAGCTGGCACCGGGGAGCTGTTTTTT
CASRASGAGTGELFF
>TRBV7-2|many|TRBJ2-1|TRBD2
TGTGCCAGCTACGGAAGGAACGGGAGGGGCAATGAGCAGTTCTTC
CASYGRNGRGNEQFF
>TRBV7-2|many|TRBJ1-2|NA
TGTGCCAGCAGCCCGAGCTATGGATATAACTATGGCTACACCTTC
CASSPSYGYNYGYTF
>TRBV10-1|many|TRBJ2-3|TRBD2
TGCGCCAAACTATACCTAGCGGGGAGCACAGATACGCAGTATTTT
CAKLYLAGSTDTQYF
>TRBV11-3|many|TRBJ1-1|NA
TGTGCCAGCAGCTTAGTGACCTCGAACACTGAAGCTTTCTTT
CASSLVTSNTEAFF
>TRBV6-5|many|TRBJ2-3|NA
TGTGCCAGCAGTTACGCTAACACAGATACGCAGTATTTT
CASSYANTDTQYF
>TRBV19|once|TRBJ2-3|NA
TGTGCCAGTAGTATGAGACAGGCGCCCCACACAGATACGCAGTATTTT
CASSMRQAPHTDTQYF
>TRBV28|many|TRBJ1-2|TRBD1
TGTGCCAGCAACACCAGGGACAGGGGGCGGTCTTCCTATGGCTACACCTTC
CASNTRDRGRSSYGYTF
>TRBV7-2|NA|TRBJ2-5|NA
TGTGCCAGCAGTCTCCTAGCCGATGAAGAGACCCAGTACTTC
CASSLLADEETQYF
>TRBV28|many|TRBJ2-5|TRBD1
TGTGCCAGCAGTTTCGGGACAGGGATTCGAGGCGAGACCCAGTACTTC
CASSFGTGIRGETQYF
>TRBV28|many|TRBJ2-5|NA
TGTGCCAGCAGTTCCTCCGGACAGCGGTTTGGCCAGTACTTC
CASSSSGQRFGQYF
>TRBV12-3/TRBV12-4|many|TRBJ2-1|TRBD2
TGTGCCACCGTAGCGGGGTCATACAATGAGCAGTTCTTC
CATVAGSYNEQFF
>TRBV5-4|few|TRBJ2-7|TRBD2
TGTGCCAGCTCCGGACTAGCGGGAGTCGACGAGCAGTACTTC
CASSGLAGVDEQYF
>TRBV28|NA|TRBJ1-3|NA
TGTGCCAGCAGTTTATCCGGGACAGGAAACACCATATATTTT
CASSLSGTGNTIYF
>TRBV11-3|many|TRBJ2-1|NA
TGTGCCAGCAGCTTAGTCGGGGGGCGCTACAATGAGCAGTTCTTC
CASSLVGGRYNEQFF
>TRBV7-9|NA|TRBJ2-6|NA
TGTGCCAGCAGCTCCTGGCGCGACGGAGGGGACAGTTATACTGGGGCCAACGTCCTGACTTTC
CASSSWRDGGDSYTGANVLTF
>TRBV3-1|many|TRBJ1-5|TRBD1
TGTGCCAGCAGTCGGGACAGGGGCAATCAGCCCCAGCATTTT
CASSRDRGNQPQHF
>TRBV20-1|many|TRBJ1-2|NA
TGCAGTGCTAGCCCAGACAGAGCCCCCGGCTATGGCTACACCTTC
CSASPDRAPGYGYTF
>TRBV7-2|few|TRBJ2-1|NA
TGTGCCAGCAGCTTAGCTAGCGGACCTTACAATGAGCAGTTCTTC
CASSLASGPYNEQFF
>TRBV5-1|many|TRBJ1-4|NA
TGCGCCAGCAGCCGGGGTGGACAGACTAATGAAAAACTGTTTTTT
CASSRGGQTNEKLFF
>TRBV7-9|many|TRBJ2-1|NA
TGTGCCAGCAGCTTGCCGGGCGGGACTGGAGACAATGAGCAGTTCTTC
CASSLPGGTGDNEQFF
>TRBV5-4|few|TRBJ1-1|NA
TGTGCCAGCAGCTTCGGGGGAACCGGAGTTGACACTGAAGCTTTCTTT
CASSFGGTGVDTEAFF
>TRBV7-9|NA|TRBJ2-6|NA
TGTGCCAGCAGCTGGGAATTACTCTCGGGGGCCAACGTCCTGACTTTC
CASSWELLSGANVLTF
>TRBV12-3/TRBV12-4|few|TRBJ2-3|NA
TGTGCCAGCAGCCATAGCCCCAAGGATACGCAGTATTTT
CASSHSPKDTQYF
>TRBV2|many|TRBJ2-1|NA
TGTGCCAGCACCCTGGACAGAGTCAATGAGCAGTTCTTC
CASTLDRVNEQFF
>TRBV29-1|once|TRBJ2-1|NA
TGCAGCGCCCGTTCACTAGACACCTACGAGCAGTTCTTC
CSARSLDTYEQFF
>TRBV20-1|NA|TRBJ2-1|TRBD1
TGCAGTGCTAGAGGGGACAGGGTAGGGATCAATGAGCAGTTCTTC
CSARGDRVGINEQFF
>TRBV15|few|TRBJ1-4|NA
TGTGCCACCAGCAGAGAAAGACAGACTAGTGAACTGTTTTTT
CATSRERQTSELFF
>TRBV19|few|TRBJ2-7|NA
TGTGCCAGTAGTCCCGACCCGGAGGGGATCTACGAGCAGTACTTC
CASSPDPEGIYEQYF
>TRBV24-1|NA|TRBJ1-4|TRBD1
TGTGCCACCAGTCCGGGGACAGTTCAATCTAATGAAAAACTGTTTTTT
CATSPGTVQSNEKLFF
>TRBV3-1|many|TRBJ2-1|TRBD2
TGTGCCAGCAGCCGAGGTAGCGGGAGGTACAATGAGCAGTTCTTC
CASSRGSGRYNEQFF
>TRBV3-1|many|TRBJ1-4|TRBD1
TGTGCCAGCAGCCCGGGACAGGGAATTGAAAAACTGTTTTTT
CASSPGQGIEKLFF
>TRBV29-1|many|TRBJ2-1|TRBD1
TGCAGCATAAACGAGGGAGACAGGGGATACAATGAGCAGTTCTTC
CSINEGDRGYNEQFF
>TRBV27|many|TRBJ2-7|NA
TGTGCCAGCAGCCCCTGGACAGACTCCTACGAGCAGTACTTC
CASSPWTDSYEQYF